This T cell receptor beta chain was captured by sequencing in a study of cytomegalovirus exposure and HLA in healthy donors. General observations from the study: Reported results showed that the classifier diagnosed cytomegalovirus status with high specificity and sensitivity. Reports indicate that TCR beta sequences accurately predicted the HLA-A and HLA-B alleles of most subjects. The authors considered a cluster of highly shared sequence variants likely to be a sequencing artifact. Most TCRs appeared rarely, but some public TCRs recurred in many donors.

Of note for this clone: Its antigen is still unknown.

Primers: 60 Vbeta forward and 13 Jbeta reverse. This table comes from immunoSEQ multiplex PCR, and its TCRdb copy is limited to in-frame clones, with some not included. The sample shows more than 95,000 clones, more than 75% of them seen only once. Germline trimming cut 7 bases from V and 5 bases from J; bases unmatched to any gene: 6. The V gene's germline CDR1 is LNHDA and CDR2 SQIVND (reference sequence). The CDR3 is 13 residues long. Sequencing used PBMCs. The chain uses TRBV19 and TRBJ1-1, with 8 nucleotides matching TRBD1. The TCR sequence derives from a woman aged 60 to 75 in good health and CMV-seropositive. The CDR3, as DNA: TGTGCCAGTAAGGACAGGGTGGAAACTGAAGCTTTCTTT. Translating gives CASKDRVETEAFF.